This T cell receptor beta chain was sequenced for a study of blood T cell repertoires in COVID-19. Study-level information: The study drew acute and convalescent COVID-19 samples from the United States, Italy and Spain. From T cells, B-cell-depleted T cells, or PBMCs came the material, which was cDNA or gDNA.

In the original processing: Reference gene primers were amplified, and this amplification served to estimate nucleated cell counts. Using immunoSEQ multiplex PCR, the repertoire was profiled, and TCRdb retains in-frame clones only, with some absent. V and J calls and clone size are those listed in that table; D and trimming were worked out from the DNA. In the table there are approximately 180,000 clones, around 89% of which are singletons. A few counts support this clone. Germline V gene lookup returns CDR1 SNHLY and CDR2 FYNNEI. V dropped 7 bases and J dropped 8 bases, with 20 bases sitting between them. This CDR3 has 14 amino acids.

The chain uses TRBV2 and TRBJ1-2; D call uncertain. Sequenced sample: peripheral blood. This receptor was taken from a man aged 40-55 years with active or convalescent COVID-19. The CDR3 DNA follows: TGTGCCAGCAACCCCTCGGAGGGTGCGGGGGGCTACACCTTC. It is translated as CASNPSEGAGGYTF.